This record concerns one TCR beta chain sequence. This sample was taken from a study of OX40 agonist ivuxolimab in advanced cancers. Study-level background: The patients received agonistic anti-OX40 (CD134) antibody ivuxolimab. The dose-escalation group included hepatocellular carcinoma, melanoma, renal cell carcinoma and head and neck cancer.

The data were produced by immunoSEQ multiplex PCR, yet TCRdb's version contains in-frame clones alone and is incomplete. This table holds 57,000 or so clones, roughly 90% found once. Sampling times: baseline, cycle 4 day 1, cycle 7 day 1. The CDR3 sequence is 16 residues long. Germline V gene lookup returns CDR1 SGHRS and CDR2 YFSETQ. With V trimmed by 3 bases and J by 6 bases, 11 bases remained unmatched. The V and J genes are TRBV5-1 and TRBJ2-3; 9 bases are shared with TRBD1. Material: CD4+ or CD8+ T cells sorted from blood, obtained in a trial of the OX40 agonist ivuxolimab. This sequence was found in an adult with an advanced solid tumor such as melanoma, head and neck, liver or kidney cancer. The CDR3, as DNA: TGCGCCAGCAGCTCTAAATCCGGGACAGGGACGGATACGCAGTATTTT. Amino acid sequence: CASSSKSGTGTDTQYF.